These 25 T cell receptor beta chains originate from one sample sequenced in a study of blood T cell repertoires in COVID-19. The data were produced by immunoSEQ multiplex PCR, yet TCRdb's version contains in-frame clones alone and is incomplete. The sample has 50,000 to 75,000 clones, less than 85% seen once. The specimen sequenced was peripheral blood. These receptors all stem from a woman in her forties or fifties with active or convalescent COVID-19.

This clone was found once. The DNA for the CDR3 is TGTGCCAGCAGCTTGGCCCTTGGCGGAGATACCCACAATGAGCAGTTCTTC. Translation: CASSLALGGDTHNEQFF. The V gene is TRBV5-8, the J gene TRBJ2-1; D unresolved. The V end lost 0 bases, the J end lost 5 bases, and 18 bases lay between the germline ends. Germline values: CDR1 SGHTS, CDR2 YDEGEE. There are 17 residues in the CDR3. Variable domain in full (rest from reference TRBV5-8 and TRBJ2-1): EAGVTQSPTHLIKTRGQQATLRCSPISGHTSVYWYQQALGLGLQFLLWYDEGEERNRGNFPPRFSGRQFPNYSSELNVNALELEDSALYLCASSLALGGDTHNEQFFGPGTRLTVL.

This clone was counted only a few times. The J gene is TRBJ2-5, the V gene TRBV7-9, with a weak D call TRBD2 (7 bases). The CDR3 covers 14 residues. Trimming left V 5 bases short and J 5 bases short, with 15 bases between. Germline-derived CDR1 and CDR2 are SEHNR and FQNEAQ (reference sequence). DNA of the CDR3: TGTGCCAGCAGCCCTTCGGGGGGCAGGGAGACCCAGTACTTC. This sequence encodes CASSPSGGRETQYF.

V is TRBV27 and J is TRBJ1-2, with D possibly matching TRBD1 (5 bases). V was pared by 3 bases and J by 5 bases, with 10 bases between. Germline CDR1 MNHEY, CDR2 SMNVEV (reference sequence). This CDR3 region has 13 residues. CDR3 residues: CASSLHRSYGYTF. CDR3 in DNA: TGTGCCAGCAGTTTGCACAGGTCTTATGGCTACACCTTC.

This chain joins TRBV5-8 and TRBJ1-3; D unclear. The CDR3 covers 15 residues. V lost 0 bases and J 5 bases, leaving 12 bases between the germline ends. Germline loops: CDR1 SGHTS, CDR2 YDEGEE. The CDR3 DNA reads as TGTGCCAGCAGCTTGGGTCGCGGGATGAGAAACACCATATATTTT. Residues: CASSLGRGMRNTIYF.

This clone showed up just a few times. V and J are TRBV6-6 and TRBJ2-3, with D perhaps TRBD1 (6 bases). Trimming left V 4 bases short and J 1 base short, with 15 bases between. The germline V gene has CDR1 MNHNY and CDR2 SVGAGI (reference sequence). The CDR3 covers 16 residues. The DNA for the CDR3 is TGTGCCAGCAGTTCAAACAGGGATTACCGCACAGATACGCAGTATTTT. It specifies CASSSNRDYRTDTQYF.

This clone was observed a handful of times. This chain joins TRBV30 and TRBJ2-3; D may be TRBD2 (6 bases). The V end lost 1 base, the J end lost 0 bases, and 8 bases lay between the germline ends. The germline V gene encodes CDR1 GTSNPN and CDR2 SVGIG (reference sequence). This CDR3 spans 14 amino acids. CDR3: CAWSASVSTDTQYF. The CDR3 bases are TGTGCCTGGAGTGCTAGCGTCAGCACAGATACGCAGTATTTT.

V and J are TRBV7-2 and TRBJ2-1, with D uncertain. Per germline, CDR1 SGHTA and CDR2 FQGNSA. The CDR3 loop spans 15 amino acids. V lost 4 bases and J lost 0, with 10 bases in between. The CDR3 DNA reads as TGTGCCAGCAGCTCCTTCCTAAGCTCCTACAATGAGCAGTTCTTC. This encodes CASSSFLSSYNEQFF.

The chain links TRBV5-1 to TRBJ1-2; possibly TRBD1 for D (6 bases). Trimming took 4 bases from V and 5 from J, leaving 15 bases between them. This CDR3 spans 14 amino acids. Germline CDR1 and CDR2: SGHRS and YFSETQ. CDR3 coding DNA: TGCGCCAGCAGCGAAAAGACAGGAACTTATGGCTACACCTTC. Amino acids: CASSEKTGTYGYTF. Together with reference TRBV5-1 and TRBJ1-2, the CDR3 gives the full variable domain: KAGVTQTPRYLIKTRGQQVTLSCSPISGHRSVSWYQQTPGQGLQFLFEYFSETQRNKGNFPGRFSGRQFSNSRSEMNVSTLELGDSALYLCASSEKTGTYGYTFGSGTRLTVV.

This clone occurred a few times. V usage is TRBV5-8 and J usage is TRBJ1-4; 9 bases map to TRBD1. V was clipped by 5 bases and J by 6 bases; unmatched bases: 8. Germline CDR1 and CDR2: SGHTS and YDEGEE. The CDR3 is 15 amino acids. This chain's CDR3 is CASRVGQGIHEKLFF. For the CDR3, the DNA is TGTGCCAGCAGGGTTGGACAGGGGATTCATGAAAAACTGTTTTTT.

This clone showed up just a few times. The J gene is TRBJ1-6, the V gene TRBV5-4, with D perhaps TRBD1 (6 bases). The germline gives CDR1 SGHNT, CDR2 YYREEE (reference sequence). The ends were cut back, 5 bases at V and 9 bases at J, with 9 bases in the middle. The CDR3 is 12 amino acids. The CDR3 DNA is TGTGCCAGCAGTCAGGGGACTTCACCCCTCCACTTT. Translating gives CASSQGTSPLHF.

The genes are TRBV2 and TRBJ2-7; TRBD1 matches 9 bases. Trimming at V came to 10 bases and at J to 6 bases, leaving 10 bases not matched to a gene. CDR1 is SNHLY and CDR2 is FYNNEI in the germline V gene. This CDR3 has 13 residues. CDR3 bases: TGTGCCATCGGGGACAGGGCTGACCTCGAGCAGTACTTC. Encoded protein: CAIGDRADLEQYF.

V is TRBV7-6 and J is TRBJ2-1, with 13 bases that match TRBD2. Germline CDR1 and CDR2: SGHVS and FNYEAQ. The CDR3 loop spans 18 amino acids. J lost 5 bases, V lost 1 base, and 8 bases had no gene match. The CDR3 loop is CASSLGTSGSLSDNEQFF. CDR3 DNA: TGTGCCAGCAGCTTAGGGACTAGCGGGAGTTTGTCGGACAATGAGCAGTTCTTC.

V is TRBV7-2 and J is TRBJ1-4; 11 positions match TRBD1. The V and J ends lost 3 bases and 7 bases, in that order; junction bases with no gene match: 4. Germline CDR1 SGHTA, CDR2 FQGNSA. The length of the CDR3 is 15 residues. For the CDR3, the DNA is TGTGCCAGCAGCTTCATCGGACAGGGGGCTGAAAAACTGTTTTTT. Its translation: CASSFIGQGAEKLFF.

This chain uses TRBV7-9 with TRBJ1-1, with D unresolved. This CDR3 comprises 14 residues. The germline CDR1 and CDR2 sequences are SEHNR and FQNEAQ (reference sequence). Deletions cut 3 bases from V and 0 bases from J, with 8 bases between. CDR3 region: CASSLGGMNTEAFF. In nucleotides, the CDR3 is TGTGCCAGCAGCTTGGGAGGGATGAACACTGAAGCTTTCTTT.

The chain links TRBV30 to TRBJ1-5; tentative D call: TRBD1 (6 bases). Per germline, CDR1 GTSNPN and CDR2 SVGIG (reference sequence). CDR3 length: 14 amino acids. The ends were cut back, 2 bases at V and 7 bases at J, with 15 bases in the middle. DNA for the CDR3: TGTGCCTGGAGTCCCCGGGGGGGCGGACAGCCCCAGCATTTT. Its translation is CAWSPRGGGQPQHF.

The chain links TRBV6-5 to TRBJ1-2; TRBD1 agrees at 9 bases. Germline CDR1 is MNHEY and CDR2 is SVGAGI. The CDR3 consists of 13 residues. After removal of 8 bases from V and 8 bases from J, the junction contained 9 bases not matched to a gene. The CDR3 protein is CASGIQGARGYTF. The CDR3 nucleotides read TGTGCCAGCGGGATACAGGGGGCTCGGGGCTACACCTTC.

V is TRBV25-1 and J is TRBJ2-7; D unresolved. This CDR3 has 11 residues. The germline V gene encodes CDR1 MGHDK and CDR2 SYGVNS. Trimming removed 3 bases from V and 3 bases from J, with 3 bases in between. The CDR3 DNA follows: TGTGCCAGCAGTGATCACTACGAGCAGTACTTC. This translates into CASSDHYEQYF.

The chain couples TRBV11-2 to TRBJ2-2; a weak D match, TRBD1 (5 bases). The CDR3 totals 15 residues. Trimming pared 1 base from V and 4 bases from J, leaving 10 bases between. CDR1 is SGHAT and CDR2 is FQNNGV in the germline V gene. The CDR3 DNA sequence: TGTGCCAGCAGCTTAGCCAGGGATGTCACCGGGGAGCTGTTTTTT. It codes for CASSLARDVTGELFF.

The chain recombines TRBV4-2 with TRBJ2-1, with TRBD2 matching 14 bases. CDR1 LGHNA and CDR2 YNFKEQ come from the germline V gene. With 1 base clipped from V and 7 bases from J, the junction kept 0 bases outside the gene matches. This CDR3 contains 15 residues. The CDR3 is CASSQGTSGGNEQFF. The CDR3 bases are TGTGCCAGCAGCCAAGGGACTAGCGGGGGGAATGAGCAGTTCTTC.

V gene TRBV7-6 combines with J gene TRBJ2-5, with TRBD1 identical over 8 bases. The germline CDR1 and CDR2 sequences are SGHVS and FNYEAQ. The V segment lost 5 bases and the J segment 0 bases; nucleotides outside the gene matches: 5. This CDR3 is built from 15 residues. The CDR3 nucleotides are TGTGCCAGCAGCCGACAGGGGTCCAACCAAGAGACCCAGTACTTC. This sequence encodes CASSRQGSNQETQYF.

The chain joins TRBV27 to TRBJ2-1; weak D call: TRBD2 (5 bases). The V end was cut by 8 bases, the J end by 0 bases, with 8 bases between. The CDR3 totals 13 residues. CDR1 and CDR2 from the germline V gene are MNHEY and SMNVEV (reference sequence). CDR3 region: CASSAGSYNEQFF. DNA for the CDR3: TGTGCCAGCTCTGCGGGCTCCTACAATGAGCAGTTCTTC.

V and J are TRBV2 and TRBJ1-2, with D possibly TRBD1 on 5 matching bases. The germline CDR1 and CDR2 sequences are SNHLY and FYNNEI. V dropped 0 bases and J dropped 8 bases, with 13 bases sitting between them. This CDR3 region has 14 residues. The CDR3 coding sequence is TGTGCCAGCAGTGAAGCGTGGGGGGGTGGCGGCTACACCTTC. Translating it yields CASSEAWGGGGYTF. Full variable domain (remainder filled in from reference TRBV2 and TRBJ1-2): EPEVTQTPSHQVTQMGQEVILRCVPISNHLYFYWYRQILGQKVEFLVSFYNNEISEKSEIFDDQFSVERPDGSNFTLKIRSTKLEDSAMYFCASSEAWGGGGYTFGSGTRLTVV.

The CDR3 spells CASSFIAGGGNTGELFF. CDR3 sequence (DNA): TGTGCCAGCAGTTTCATAGCGGGAGGGGGGAACACCGGGGAGCTGTTTTTT. The J gene is TRBJ2-2, the V gene TRBV27; 11 bases agree with TRBD2. In germline, CDR1 is MNHEY, CDR2 SMNVEV (reference sequence). The CDR3 loop spans 17 amino acids. V trimming: 3 bases; J trimming: 1 base; junction bases outside the gene matches: 4.

Here the CDR3 reads CATSDPGTGATEQYF. CDR3 sequence (DNA): TGTGCCACCAGCGATCCCGGGACAGGGGCGACAGAACAGTACTTC. The V call is TRBV24-1, the J call TRBJ2-7, with 10 bases matching TRBD1. The length of the CDR3 is 15 residues. Per the germline V gene, CDR1 is KGHDR and CDR2 is SFDVKD. Unmatched junction bases numbered 15, after V lost 7 bases and J lost 10 bases.

The chain uses TRBV5-4 and TRBJ1-3; D is uncertain. Trimming shortened V by 0 bases and J by 3 bases, and 13 bases separated the two germline ends. Germline V CDR1 and CDR2: SGHNT, YYREEE (reference sequence). This CDR3 contains 16 residues. The CDR3 loop is CASSLGASLSGNTIYF. Here the CDR3 DNA reads TGTGCCAGCAGCTTGGGGGCCAGTTTAAGTGGAAACACCATATATTTT.